This record concerns one T cell receptor beta chain sequence. Its antigen is currently not known. No base quality values were provided; no much bigger clone lies one nucleotide off. TCRbeta CDR3 regions were amplified from genomic DNA using the immunoSEQ Assay, a bias-controlled multiplex PCR. Per the original workflow: Within the assay, amplification of reference gene primers was used to estimate how many nucleated cells each sample contained. To quantify the absolute abundance of each unique TCRbeta CDR3 rearrangement, sequence reads were collapsed and filtered. For each sample, productive Simpson clonality was calculated as the square root of Simpson's diversity index over productive rearrangements. TCRdb stores this immuneACCESS table with in-frame sequences only. Part of the clones is absent; in the studies checked, under half of the shortfall reflects unresolved V genes, and no reason is known for the rest. V and J calls and clone size are copied from that table; D and trimming were computed from the DNA. The sample table lists 350,000 to 400,000 clones, 90% of them with a count of one. Approximately 7% of the sample is held by the ten biggest clonotypes.

The junction carries 8 bases between V and J, which are trimmed by 5 bases and 3 bases respectively. Counted from cysteine to phenylalanine, this CDR3 has 13 amino acids. Of all the DNA, just the CDR3 is kept, 39 bases in frame from base 1. CDR1 and CDR2, looked up from the germline V gene (reference sequence), are MNHNY and SVGAGI. The data were taken from a study of blood T cell repertoires in COVID-19 (TCRdb year 2020). Turning to the overall study: Samples covering the acute and convalescent phases of COVID-19 were provided by collaborators in the United States, Italy and Spain. The prospective study material was composed of cDNA or gDNA derived from T cells, B-cell-depleted T cells, or PBMCs. Deeply sampled blood TCRbeta repertoires from subjects exposed to, actively infected with, or recovered from COVID-19 were included in the dataset. The repertoires were released in a freely available public database intended as a resource for research on the immune response to SARS-CoV-2. The samples were drawn from two sources: the first 160 participants of the ongoing ImmuneRACE study, and 950 to 1,500 subjects contributed by 6 global collaborators. A de-identified subject ID, COVID-19 status, age in years and sex were almost always included in the sample metadata. Where available, HLA class I and class II types were obtained from metadata supplied by the sample provider rather than from assay-based typing.

The paper's findings and limits, for the study overall: Clinical and demographic metadata were provided uncurated, with the amount varying by source and participant.

The collaborating institutions used their own protocols to collect whole blood in K2EDTA tubes. For TCRbeta analysis, collaborator samples were shipped as frozen whole blood, as isolated PBMCs, or as DNA extracted from either sample type. The sequence derives from a man between 18 and 35 years old with active or convalescent COVID-19. The sample taken for sequencing was peripheral blood. The V and J genes are TRBV6-6 and TRBJ1-5; 6 matching bases give a weak D call of TRBD1. The DNA sequence follows: TGTGCCAGCAGTACAGGGTTCAATCAGCCCCAGCATTTT. It translates to CASSTGFNQPQHF.